The T cell receptor beta chain described here comes from a study of CXCR3-negative and CXCR3-positive naive CD8 T cells. Overall study: Sequencing yielded about 150 million TRB reads, roughly 1.5 +/- 0.3 million per library. Study-wide findings and caveats: Naive cells that were CXCR3-positive had more hydrophobic TRB CDR3s (compared with CXCR3-negative naive cells). Naive CXCR3-positive and CXCR3-negative cells shared similar TRBV-TRBJ usage, unlike memory cells. Surface CD5 was comparable between naive subsets; TCR strength was inferred from TRB CDR3 properties.

In preparing the TRB cDNA libraries, 5' RACE with UMI labels was used. TCRdb reanalyzed the 5' RACE reads, giving one entry per CDR3 protein sequence and no DNA. Its table lists approximately 96,000 distinct CDR3 sequences. CD45RO-CCR7+CD27+CD95- cells counted as naive CD8+ T cells. Regarding this clonotype: Its target is unknown.

The CDR3 has 13 residues. Per the germline V gene, CDR1 is DFQATT and CDR2 is SNEGSKA (reference sequence). The chain is built from TRBV20-1 and TRBJ2-1; TCRdb proposes TRBD1, but this gene call is untestable without DNA. The receptor's source is a human donor in good health. Some clones in this sample may be carry-over from other donors' samples. What was sequenced was naive CXCR3+ CD8+ T cells from blood. Specified subset: CD45RO-CCR7+CD27+CD95- naive CD8+ T cells expressing CXCR3 (TNR3+). CDR3 sequence reads: CSARGPVPGQQFF.